This T cell receptor beta chain originates from a study of T cell clonality in common variable immunodeficiency. Method: immunoSEQ multiplex PCR; TCRdb's copy keeps in-frame clones and lacks some. This sample comprises under 60,000 clones, none seen once only. V was trimmed by 5 bases and J by 1 base, leaving 11 bases between them. Germline V CDR1 and CDR2: GTSNPN, SVGIG (reference sequence). This CDR3 spans 13 amino acids. This clone has at least ten counts. Read data end 3 residues before the CDR3 end; the end is taken from the germline J gene. The sequence derives from a person aged 18-70 years in good health. Material: peripheral blood mononuclear cells. The V gene is TRBV30, the J gene TRBJ1-1, with a weak D call TRBD1 (5 bases). The CDR3 is CAWATAANTEAFF. CDR3 DNA (partial): TGTGCCTGGGCGACAGCCGCGAACACTGAA.